These T cell receptor beta chains were read from a single sample in a study of T cells in Graves' hyperthyroidism and ophthalmopathy. TCRdb redid the calling of the multiplex PCR reads with MiXCR, one entry per CDR3 protein. The table includes 660,000 or so distinct CDR3 sequences, about a fifth detected once. The sequenced material came from blood. The receptor set was obtained from a man aged 25-45 years with Graves' ophthalmopathy. Each CDR3 is given with its conserved first and last residue. Fields, in order: J gene, V gene, CDR3 protein.

>TRBJ2-4|TRBV29-1
CSVGIHWDQYF
>TRBJ1-1|TRBV20-1
CSARPRGAGVPEAFF
>TRBJ1-1|TRBV4-3
CASSQGLGVLQGGEAFF
>TRBJ2-3|TRBV5-4
CASSLDPYVSRTDTQYF
>TRBJ2-5|TRBV11-2
CASSLNPGGETQYF
>TRBJ2-1|TRBV10-3
CATHAHPDNEQFF
>TRBJ2-3|TRBV4-1
CASSHSLGLALSGSDTQYF
>TRBJ2-1|TRBV28
CAGSPRAGGPKFYSYNEQFF
>TRBJ1-1|TRBV6-1
CASSYGGVTNTEAFF
>TRBJ2-1|TRBV6-1
CASSSPRPSAKEFF
>TRBJ1-2|TRBV7-9
CASSHQAGQGFYGYTF
>TRBJ2-5|TRBV11-2
CASSLRSGGRENRETQYF
>TRBJ2-7|TRBV13
CASSSRQGAWYEQYF
>TRBJ1-1|TRBV10-2
CASSDGAEAFF
>TRBJ2-5|TRBV27
CASSLAFSPRETQYF
>TRBJ2-5|TRBV7-2
CASSSTLGLAIETQYF
>TRBJ1-5|TRBV20-1
CSARDWLNQPQHF
>TRBJ2-6|TRBV7-9
CASSLATQGTVLTF
>TRBJ2-5|TRBV6-1
CASTSGTETQYF
>TRBJ1-6|TRBV7-9
CASSAPGQGDSPLHF
>TRBJ1-1|TRBV7-9
CASSLQGSDTEAFF
>TRBJ2-7|TRBV28
CASRGTGGGYEQYF
>TRBJ2-7|TRBV7-2
CASSVGPGDEQYF
>TRBJ2-7|TRBV6-1
CASSFGLAETYEQYF
>TRBJ2-1|TRBV7-3
CASSWDPTNNEQFF
>TRBJ2-7|TRBV6-5
CASSYSGLAAYEQYF
>TRBJ2-7|TRBV7-9
CASSLVFYEQYF
>TRBJ2-1|TRBV28
CASGRTEQFF
>TRBJ2-2|TRBV19
CASNTLLAGGTGELFF
>TRBJ2-3|TRBV6-1
CASSDSGLAADTQYF
>TRBJ2-7|TRBV20-1
CSASRLAMLYAYEQYF
>TRBJ2-7|TRBV3-1
CASSQDLAQTYEQYF
>TRBJ2-3|TRBV28
CASSGSGRASGDTQYF
>TRBJ1-5|TRBV20-1
CSARASGTGGLNQPQHF